This T cell receptor beta chain originates from a study of blood T cell repertoires in COVID-19. The table came from immunoSEQ multiplex PCR; TCRdb's copy has only in-frame clones and leaves some out. The sample comprises a few hundred thousand clones, approximately 88% of which are singletons, and 5% to 6% rests with the top ten. Individuals aged roughly 18 to 95 years were recruited from fewer than 25 US areas. Recovery among Cohort 3 donors was established by two negative PCRs, clearance, or symptom resolution. The V gene lost 7 bases and the J gene lost 6 bases, with 6 bases spanning the gap. Germline-derived CDR1 and CDR2 are SNHLY and FYNNEI. The CDR3 is 11 amino acids.

The sample consisted of PBMCs or T cells enriched from blood (not recorded which). V usage is TRBV2 and J usage is TRBJ2-2; the D gene is possibly TRBD2 (5 bases). The TCR originated in a man younger than 45 who had recovered from COVID-19. CDR3 loop: CASKAAGELFF. CDR3 DNA sequence: TGTGCCAGCAAAGCGGCCGGGGAGCTGTTTTTT.